These 26 T cell receptor beta chains share one sample of origin, sequenced in a study of yellow fever vaccine responses in identical twins. A single record per CDR3 protein comes from TCRdb applying MiXCR to the RT-PCR reads. The data show some 14,000 distinct CDR3 sequences, 65% to 85% seen once. Here the sequenced sample was T cells from blood (PBMCs), unsorted or a sorted subset (not recorded which), taken before or after yellow fever vaccination (not recorded which). These receptors all come from a woman under 30 who received the yellow fever vaccine.

This chain joins TRBV11-1 and TRBJ1-4, with 8 bases identical to TRBD1. V was clipped by 5 bases and J by 3 bases; unmatched bases: 5. The germline gives CDR1 SGHAT, CDR2 FQDESV (reference sequence). The length of the CDR3 is 15 residues. In nucleotides, the CDR3 is TGTGCCAGCAGCACTACGACAGGGGCTAATGAAAAACTGTTTTTT. Protein: CASSTTTGANEKLFF.

The chain joins TRBV11-3 to TRBJ2-1, with TRBD2 matching over 14 bases. The CDR3 is 16 amino acids. Germline loops: CDR1 SGHNT, CDR2 YENEEA. V lost 0 bases and J lost 7; bases outside the gene matches: 2. Written as DNA, the CDR3 is TGTGCCAGCAGCTTAGAGGGGACTAGCGGGAGAAATGAGCAGTTCTTC. Encoded protein: CASSLEGTSGRNEQFF.

V gene TRBV28 combines with J gene TRBJ2-5, with D unresolved. V lost 1 base to trimming and J lost 2 bases, with 11 bases between them. Germline CDR1 reads MDHEN; CDR2 reads SYDVKM. This CDR3 has 15 amino acids. The CDR3 protein is CASSLFRQKQETQYF. CDR3 DNA: TGTGCCAGCAGTTTATTTAGGCAGAAGCAAGAGACCCAGTACTTC.

The chain joins TRBV3-1 to TRBJ2-7; 8 bases align to TRBD2. Germline-derived CDR1 and CDR2 are LGHDT and YNNKEL (reference sequence). V lost 0 bases and J lost 4; bases outside the gene matches: 5. The CDR3 length is 15 residues. The DNA for the CDR3 is TGTGCCAGCAGCCAAGATAAAGCGGGGGTATACGAGCAGTACGTC. Its translation: CASSQDKAGVYEQYV.

V and J are TRBV4-1 and TRBJ1-6; D is ambiguous. The V gene's germline CDR1 is MGHRA and CDR2 YSYEKL. This CDR3 has 18 residues. Trimming removed 2 bases at V and 0 bases at J, with 14 bases between. The CDR3 DNA sequence: TGCGCCAGCAGCCAATCTTACGGCTGGAGCTCCTATAATTCACCCCTCCACTTT. It codes for CASSQSYGWSSYNSPLHF.

CDR3 sequence: CASSSSSYNEQFF. The CDR3 DNA reads as TGTGCCAGCAGCTCCAGCTCCTACAATGAGCAGTTCTTC. The V and J genes are TRBV11-2 and TRBJ2-1; no reliable D call. CDR3 length equals 13 residues. CDR1 and CDR2 (germline): SGHAT, FQNNGV. V was cut by 4 bases and J by 0 bases, with 4 bases left in between.

In its sample, this clonotype was seen a few times. The J gene is TRBJ2-7, the V gene TRBV12-3 or TRBV12-4; no clear D. CDR3 size: 12 residues. V lost 1 base and J lost 6, with 7 bases in between. CDR3 region: CASSLGVGEQYV. In nucleotides, the CDR3 is TGTGCCAGCAGTTTAGGGGTTGGCGAGCAGTACGTC.

This chain links TRBV18 with TRBJ1-2, with D uncertain. V lost 0 bases to trimming and J lost 0 bases, with 8 bases between them. The germline V gene has CDR1 KGHSH and CDR2 LQKENI. The CDR3 extends over 15 amino acids. CDR3 DNA sequence: TGTGCCAGCTCACCACCGCGTACTACTAACTATGGCTACACCTTC. Its protein is CASSPPRTTNYGYTF.

This clonotype occurred once. This chain links TRBV4-2 with TRBJ1-1, with D unresolved. The V and J ends lost 3 bases and 1 base respectively, with 15 bases between them. The CDR3 totals 16 residues. The germline V gene has CDR1 LGHNA and CDR2 YNFKEQ. CDR3 in amino acids: CASSHPGPSKNTEAFF. DNA for the CDR3: TGTGCCAGCAGCCATCCCGGCCCGTCAAAGAACACTGAAGCTTTCTTT.

This clonotype has only a few counts. The genes are TRBV11-1 and TRBJ2-5; 8 bases fit TRBD2. The CDR3 totals 16 residues. Germline CDR1 and CDR2: SGHAT and FQDESV (reference sequence). V dropped 1 base and J dropped 0; count of bases not matched to a gene: 4. The CDR3 reads CASSLEVAGHQETQYF. The DNA of the CDR3 is TGTGCCAGCAGCTTAGAGGTAGCGGGGCACCAAGAGACCCAGTACTTC. The whole variable domain, remainder taken from reference TRBV11-1 and TRBJ2-5, is EAEVAQSPRYKITEKSQAVAFWCDPISGHATLYWYRQILGQGPELLVQFQDESVVDDSQLPKDRFSAERLKGVDSTLKIQPAELGDSAMYLCASSLEVAGHQETQYFGPGTRLLVL.

The V call is TRBV18, the J call TRBJ2-1; D possibly corresponds to TRBD2 (7 bases). The CDR3 has 16 residues. The germline V gene encodes CDR1 KGHSH and CDR2 LQKENI. V was shortened by 2 bases and J by 4 bases, with 15 bases between the two germline ends. For the CDR3, the DNA is TGTGCCAGCTCACCAGGGCCGGGGGGCCCTTACAATGAGCAGTTCTTC. This codes for CASSPGPGGPYNEQFF.

The chain carries TRBV2 and TRBJ2-5, with TRBD1 matching 7 bases. The CDR3 extends over 13 amino acids. The V and J ends lost 9 bases and 3 bases, in that order; junction bases with no gene match: 7. In germline, CDR1 is SNHLY, CDR2 FYNNEI. The CDR3 reads CASSGTDKETQYF. CDR3 bases: TGTGCCAGTTCCGGGACAGACAAAGAGACCCAGTACTTC. The whole variable domain, remainder taken from reference TRBV2 and TRBJ2-5, is EPEVTQTPSHQVTQMGQEVILRCVPISNHLYFYWYRQILGQKVEFLVSFYNNEISEKSEIFDDQFSVERPDGSNFTLKIRSTKLEDSAMYFCASSGTDKETQYFGPGTRLLVL.

This clonotype was picked up one time. This chain links TRBV9 with TRBJ2-4; no definite D call. This CDR3 contains 16 residues. Trimming pared 0 bases from V and 2 bases from J, leaving 12 bases between. Germline CDR1 is SGDLS and CDR2 is YYNGEE. CDR3 in amino acids: CASSVVGWGTKNIQYF. CDR3 sequence (DNA): TGTGCCAGCAGCGTAGTGGGCTGGGGAACCAAAAACATTCAGTACTTC.

The chain combines TRBV12-3 or TRBV12-4 with TRBJ2-5, with 11 bases aligning to TRBD2. J lost 1 base, V lost 4 bases, and 8 bases had no gene match. This CDR3 comprises 17 residues. The CDR3 sequence: CASSSHKLAGVQETQYF. Here the CDR3 DNA reads TGTGCCAGCAGTTCCCACAAACTAGCGGGAGTCCAAGAGACCCAGTACTTC.

V usage is TRBV5-1 and J usage is TRBJ2-1; 9 bases align to TRBD1. Germline assignment: CDR1 SGHRS and CDR2 YFSETQ. This CDR3 comprises 14 residues. After removal of 4 bases from V and 5 bases from J, the junction contained 4 bases not matched to a gene. CDR3 in amino acids: CASSPGQGHNEQFF. In DNA, the CDR3 is TGCGCCAGCAGCCCGGGACAGGGTCACAATGAGCAGTTCTTC.

The chain employs TRBV14 and TRBJ2-1, with D uncertain. The CDR3 length is 12 residues. V shed 4 bases and J shed 9 bases, with 10 bases lying between them. Per the germline V gene, CDR1 is SGHDN and CDR2 is FVKESK. Here the CDR3 DNA reads TGTGCCAGCAGCCGCTCCGGGCCTGAGCAGTTCTTC. It specifies CASSRSGPEQFF. Filled out from reference TRBV14 and TRBJ2-1, the complete variable domain reads EAGVTQFPSHSVIEKGQTVTLRCDPISGHDNLYWYRRVMGKEIKFLLHFVKESKQDESGMPNNRFLAERTGGTYSTLKVQPAELEDSGVYFCASSRSGPEQFFGPGTRLTVL.

This clonotype was counted a single time. The CDR3: CSATGRTDTQYF. As DNA, the CDR3 is TGCAGTGCTACGGGGAGAACGGATACGCAGTATTTT. V gene TRBV20-1 combines with J gene TRBJ2-3, with D tentatively TRBD2 (5 bases). The germline V and J ends were trimmed by 4 bases and 6 bases, with 11 bases remaining between them. Germline values: CDR1 DFQATT, CDR2 SNEGSKA (reference sequence). The CDR3 has 12 amino acids.

V and J are TRBV9 and TRBJ1-4, with 9 bases aligning to TRBD1. From germline, CDR1 is SGDLS and CDR2 YYNGEE. The CDR3 loop spans 15 amino acids. The V and J ends lost 4 bases and 8 bases, in that order; junction bases with no gene match: 9. CDR3 sequence (DNA): TGTGCCAGCAGCCCCCGGACAGGGGCTTTGGAAAAACTGTTTTTT. Amino acids: CASSPRTGALEKLFF. The whole variable domain, filled in from reference TRBV9 and TRBJ1-4, reads DSGVTQTPKHLITATGQRVTLRCSPRSGDLSVYWYQQSLDQGLQFLIQYYNGEERAKGNILERFSAQQFPDLHSELNLSSLELGDSALYFCASSPRTGALEKLFFGSGTQLSVL.

This chain connects TRBV20-1 to TRBJ1-1, with D possibly matching TRBD1 (5 bases). The germline CDR1 and CDR2 sequences are DFQATT and SNEGSKA (reference sequence). The CDR3 contains 13 residues. With 4 bases removed from V and 0 bases from J, the gap between germline ends came to 9 bases. The CDR3 reads CSATGLMNTEAFF. Written as DNA, the CDR3 is TGCAGTGCTACGGGACTTATGAACACTGAAGCTTTCTTT.

The chain carries TRBV2 and TRBJ2-3, with unresolved D. This CDR3 has 13 amino acids. Trimming removed 4 bases at V and 1 base at J, with 6 bases between. CDR1 is SNHLY and CDR2 is FYNNEI in the germline V gene. CDR3 sequence reads: CASSVGGTDTQYF. CDR3 DNA sequence: TGTGCCAGCAGTGTTGGAGGCACAGATACGCAGTATTTT. Together with reference TRBV2 and TRBJ2-3, the CDR3 gives the full variable domain: EPEVTQTPSHQVTQMGQEVILRCVPISNHLYFYWYRQILGQKVEFLVSFYNNEISEKSEIFDDQFSVERPDGSNFTLKIRSTKLEDSAMYFCASSVGGTDTQYFGPGTRLTVL.

V and J are TRBV10-1 and TRBJ1-2; a possible D gene is TRBD1 (6 bases). The CDR3 is made up of 13 amino acids. V dropped 6 bases and J dropped 2 bases, with 10 bases sitting between them. Germline V gene data show CDR1 as WNHNN and CDR2 as SYGVQD (reference sequence). The CDR3 DNA reads TGCGCCAGCAGCCGGGACACCAACTATGGCTACACCTTC. This gives the protein CASSRDTNYGYTF.

A few counts support this clonotype. The rearrangement uses TRBV5-6 and TRBJ1-6; the D gene is possibly TRBD1 (5 bases). V gave up 4 bases and J gave up 6 bases, with 20 bases separating them. CDR1 is SGHDT, CDR2 YYEEEE, per germline. CDR3 length: 17 residues. CDR3 coding DNA: TGTGCCAGCAGCCTCGGGTGGGGCCAGGGTGGTAATTCACCCCTCCACTTT. Encoded protein: CASSLGWGQGGNSPLHF.

The chain links TRBV28 to TRBJ2-1; D gene ambiguous. This CDR3 region has 14 residues. Per germline, CDR1 MDHEN and CDR2 SYDVKM. V lost 3 bases to trimming and J lost 2 bases, with 8 bases between them. CDR3 in amino acids: CASSFRRAYNEQFF. CDR3 coding DNA: TGTGCCAGCAGTTTTCGACGGGCCTACAATGAGCAGTTCTTC.

This chain links TRBV2 with TRBJ1-5; D gene unclear. CDR3 length: 14 amino acids. Germline CDR1 reads SNHLY; CDR2 reads FYNNEI. Trimming left V 3 bases short and J 1 base short, with 7 bases between. The CDR3 bases are TGTGCCAGCAGTGAGGCTACAAGCAATCAGCCCCAGCATTTT. This codes for CASSEATSNQPQHF.

This chain uses TRBV20-1 with TRBJ2-7; 10 bases align to TRBD2. J gave up 0 bases and V 1 base, and 9 bases lay outside the gene matches. Germline V lookup: CDR1 DFQATT, CDR2 SNEGSKA (reference sequence). The CDR3 consists of 17 residues. CDR3 region: CSARGSSGRGSSYEQYF. DNA of the CDR3: TGCAGTGCTAGAGGATCTAGCGGGAGAGGGAGCTCCTACGAGCAGTACTTC.

This chain joins TRBV20-1 and TRBJ1-2; TRBD1 might be the D (5 bases). Deletions cut 6 bases from V and 6 bases from J, with 17 bases between. The CDR3 loop spans 13 amino acids. Germline V gives CDR1 DFQATT, CDR2 SNEGSKA (reference sequence). This CDR3 reads CSATPAGRDGYTF. CDR3 bases: TGCAGTGCCACTCCCGCGGGGCGGGATGGCTACACCTTC.